This T cell receptor (beta chain) was obtained from a study of tumor-infiltrating lymphocytes in oesophageal squamous cell carcinoma. Germline V lookup: CDR1 SGHVS, CDR2 FQNEAQ. The CDR3 is 17 amino acids. TCRdb processed the PCR reads anew with MiXCR; each CDR3 protein has one entry. The table lists about 15,000 distinct CDR3 sequences, approximately 54% of them singletons. This clonotype was recorded a few times. The chain combines TRBV7-8 with TRBJ2-7; D uncertain. The DNA end is more similar to TRBJ2-1, so the J call may be wrong. This receptor was identified in a female donor with esophageal squamous cell carcinoma. Sequencing was carried out using esophageal tumor tissue. CDR3 region: CASSYLAQHGSYNEQFF. The CDR3 nucleotides are TGTGCCAGCAGCTATCTGGCCCAACATGGTTCCTACAATGAGCAGTTCTTC.